This TCR beta chain was profiled in a study of T cell repertoires in cytomegalovirus infection. Looking at the study overall: From public TCR beta signatures came an indication of both CMV infection and matching HLA type.

TCRdb reprocessed the reads via MiXCR and lists one record per CDR3 protein. The sample lists around 310,000 distinct CDR3 sequences, 15% to 20% seen once, with more than 10% in the top ten. Study conclusions and caveats: HLA-C-restricted, CMV-specific TCR beta clonotypes were dominant ex vivo. Public TCR beta family frequency separated CMV-and-HLA carriers, including in an independent cohort.

This clonotype has ten or more counts. What it binds is unknown. CDR1 and CDR2 from the germline V gene are SGHTA and FQGNSA. V shed 5 bases and J shed 0 bases, with 11 bases lying between them. This CDR3 spans 15 amino acids. The clonotype comes from a human donor in good health (CMV status not recorded). Some clones in this sample may be carry-over from other donors' samples. V and J are TRBV7-2 and TRBJ2-1; the D gene is possibly TRBD2 (5 bases). Material for sequencing was PBMCs. CDR3 residues: CASSRGGSSYNEQFF. CDR3 coding DNA: TGTGCCAGCAGCCGCGGAGGATCCTCCTACAATGAGCAGTTCTTC.